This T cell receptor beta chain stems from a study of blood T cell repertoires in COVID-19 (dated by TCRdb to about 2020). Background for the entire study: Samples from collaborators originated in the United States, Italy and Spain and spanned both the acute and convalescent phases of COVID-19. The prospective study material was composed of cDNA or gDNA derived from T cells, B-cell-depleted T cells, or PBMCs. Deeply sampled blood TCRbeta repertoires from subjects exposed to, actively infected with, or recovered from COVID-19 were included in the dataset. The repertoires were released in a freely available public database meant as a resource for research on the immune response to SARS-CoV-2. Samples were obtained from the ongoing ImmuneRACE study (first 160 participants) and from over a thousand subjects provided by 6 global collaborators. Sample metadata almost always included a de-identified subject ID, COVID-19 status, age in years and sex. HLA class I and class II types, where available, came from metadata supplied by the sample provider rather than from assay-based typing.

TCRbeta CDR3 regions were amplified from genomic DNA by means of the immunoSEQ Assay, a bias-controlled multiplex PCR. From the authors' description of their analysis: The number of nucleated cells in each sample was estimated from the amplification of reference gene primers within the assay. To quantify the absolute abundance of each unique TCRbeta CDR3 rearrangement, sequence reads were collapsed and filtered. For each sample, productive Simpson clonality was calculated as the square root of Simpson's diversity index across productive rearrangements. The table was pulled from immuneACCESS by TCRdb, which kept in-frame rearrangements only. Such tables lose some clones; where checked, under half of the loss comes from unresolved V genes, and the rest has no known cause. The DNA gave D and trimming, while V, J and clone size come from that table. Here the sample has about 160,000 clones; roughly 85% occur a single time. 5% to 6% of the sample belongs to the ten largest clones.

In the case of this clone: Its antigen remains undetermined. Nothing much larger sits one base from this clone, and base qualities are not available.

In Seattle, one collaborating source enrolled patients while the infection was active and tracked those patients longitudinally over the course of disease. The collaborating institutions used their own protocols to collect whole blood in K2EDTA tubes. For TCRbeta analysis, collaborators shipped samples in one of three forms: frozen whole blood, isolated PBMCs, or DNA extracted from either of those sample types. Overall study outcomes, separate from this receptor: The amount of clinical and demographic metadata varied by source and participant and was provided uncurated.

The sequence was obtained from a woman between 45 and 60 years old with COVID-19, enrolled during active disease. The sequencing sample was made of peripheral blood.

The DNA sequence is given as TGTGCCAGCAGTTTGGGCTTAGGGACAGGGATCCGGGAGACCCAGTACTTC. Translated, it reads CASSLGLGTGIRETQYF. The chain employs TRBV27 and TRBJ2-5, and 9 junction bases match TRBD1. The CDR3, from cysteine to phenylalanine, totals 17 residues. Of the read, only the CDR3 DNA is kept; its 51 bases are in frame from base 1. After removal of 3 bases from V and 5 bases from J, the junction retains 13 bases not matched to a gene. From a lookup of the germline V gene (reference sequence), CDR1 and CDR2 are MNHEY and SMNVEV.